This T cell receptor (beta chain) was identified in a study of CD8 T cells in ankylosing spondylitis. A single record per CDR3 protein comes from TCRdb applying MiXCR to the 5' RACE reads. The sample includes over 400,000 distinct CDR3 sequences, roughly a quarter of them seen just once. In the case of this clonotype: The antigen is undetermined.

The germline gives CDR1 SGHNT, CDR2 YENEEA. The J segment lost 6 bases and the V segment lost 1 base, leaving 8 bases of the junction unmatched. CDR3 size: 17 residues. Regarding the study as a whole: Characteristic of ankylosing spondylitis blood, it appeared, was a TCR beta motif comprising several highly homologous variants. The study looked at matched synovial fluid samples from ankylosing spondylitis patients. Disease-linked clones were reported to be significantly enriched there.

Material: blood, either unsorted or a sorted T cell fraction (not recorded which). The chain has TRBV11-3 and TRBJ2-1, with 11 nucleotides matching TRBD2. The origin of this receptor is a male donor with ankylosing spondylitis. The CDR3 is CASSLATSGRLFNEQFF. For the CDR3, the DNA is TGTGCCAGCAGCTTAGCTACTAGCGGGAGATTGTTCAATGAGCAGTTCTTC.